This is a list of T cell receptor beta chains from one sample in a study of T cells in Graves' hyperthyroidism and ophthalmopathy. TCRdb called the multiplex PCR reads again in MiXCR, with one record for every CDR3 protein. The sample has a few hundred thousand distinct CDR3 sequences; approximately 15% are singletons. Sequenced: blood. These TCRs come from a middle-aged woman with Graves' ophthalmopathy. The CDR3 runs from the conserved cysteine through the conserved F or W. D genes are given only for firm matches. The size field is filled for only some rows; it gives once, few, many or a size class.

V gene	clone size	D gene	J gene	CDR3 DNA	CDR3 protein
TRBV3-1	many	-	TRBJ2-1	TGTGCCAGCAGCCGATCGGGGGTTAACAATGAGCAGTTCTTC	CASSRSGVNNEQFF
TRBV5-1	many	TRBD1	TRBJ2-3	TGCGCCAGCAGCCACCCCAGCTCGTTCCAGGGGGTGTCTTCTACAGATACGCAGTATTTT	CASSHPSSFQGVSSTDTQYF
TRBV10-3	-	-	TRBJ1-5	TGTGCCATCGGGCGGGGCGATAGCAATCAGCCCCAGCATTTT	CAIGRGDSNQPQHF
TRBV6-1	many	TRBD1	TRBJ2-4	TGTGCCAGCAGTCTTTGGTTAGGGACAGGACTAAACATTCAGTACTTC	CASSLWLGTGLNIQYF
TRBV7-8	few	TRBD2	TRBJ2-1	TGTGCCAGCAGGGGGGGGAGAAACAATGAGCAGTTCTTC	CASRGGRNNEQFF
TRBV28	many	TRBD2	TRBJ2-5	TGTGCCAGCAGTTCCCGCGAGCTAGCGGAACAAGAGACCCAGTACTTC	CASSSRELAEQETQYF
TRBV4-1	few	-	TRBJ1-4	TGCGCCAGCAGCCTCCCGGGGGCCGGTGAAAAACTGTTTTTT	CASSLPGAGEKLFF
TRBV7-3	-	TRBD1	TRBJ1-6	TGTGCCAGCAGCTTAATGGCAGGGGGCGCGGATTCACCCCTCCACTTT	CASSLMAGGADSPLHF
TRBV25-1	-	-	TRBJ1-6	TGTGCCAGCAGTGAGTTGACAGATTATAATTCACCCCTCCACTTT	CASSELTDYNSPLHF
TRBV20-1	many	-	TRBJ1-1	TGCAGTGCTACCCCAGACCGCGAGGGTACAGCTTTCTTT	CSATPDREGTAFF
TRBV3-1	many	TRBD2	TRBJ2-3	TGTGCCAGCAGCCTCACTAGCGGGGGGGCAGATACGCAGTATTTT	CASSLTSGGADTQYF
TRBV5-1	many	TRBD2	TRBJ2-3	TGCGCCAGCAGCCTGGGACTAGCGGGACCTTCAGATACGCAGTATTTT	CASSLGLAGPSDTQYF
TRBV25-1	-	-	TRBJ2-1	TGTGCCAGCAGTGATACGGCGAGCTCCTACAATGAGCAGTTCTTC	CASSDTASSYNEQFF
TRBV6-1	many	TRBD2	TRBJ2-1	TGTGCCAGCAGTGTAAGCGGGAGAGGGGGCAATGAGCAGTTCTTC	CASSVSGRGGNEQFF
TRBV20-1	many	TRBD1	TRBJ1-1	TGCAGTGCTCGTGACAGGGGTTGGGGTGGAGCTTTCTTT	CSARDRGWGGAFF
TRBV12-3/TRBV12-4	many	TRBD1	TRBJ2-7	TGTGCCAGCAGTTTTAGGGGGCCCTTCGTCGAGCAGTACTTC	CASSFRGPFVEQYF
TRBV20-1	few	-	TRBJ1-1	TGCAGTGCTAGAGACAGGTGGGACACTGAAGCTTTCTTT	CSARDRWDTEAFF
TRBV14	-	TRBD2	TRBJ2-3	TGTGCCAGCAGCCAAGGTCCCCTAGCGGGACTCCCAGGGAAAGATACGCAGTATTTT	CASSQGPLAGLPGKDTQYF
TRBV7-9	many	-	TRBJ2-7	TGTGCCAGCAGCTCCGGGACTTGGGGGGAGCAGTACTTC	CASSSGTWGEQYF
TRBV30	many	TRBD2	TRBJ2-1	TGTGCCTGGGCTCATAGCGGGGGGATCTACAATGAGCAGTTCTTC	CAWAHSGGIYNEQFF
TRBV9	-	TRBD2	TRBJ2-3	TGTGCCAGCAGCCCATTACCTAGCGGGAGTGATCAGTATTTT	CASSPLPSGSDQYF
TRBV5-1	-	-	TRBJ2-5	TGCGCCAGCAGCTTGCTGGGGGGAATGGGGGAGACCCAGTACTTC	CASSLLGGMGETQYF
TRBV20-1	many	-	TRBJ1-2	TGCAGTGCTAGGGGGAAATCTAACTATGGCTACACCTTC	CSARGKSNYGYTF
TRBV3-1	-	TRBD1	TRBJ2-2	TGTGCCAGCAGCCCAAACCCCCAAGGACAGGTAAATACCGGGGAGCTGTTTTTT	CASSPNPQGQVNTGELFF
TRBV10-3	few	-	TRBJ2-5	TGTGCCATCAGTGTGGACGGCGTTGGGGGTGAGACCCAGTACTTC	CAISVDGVGGETQYF
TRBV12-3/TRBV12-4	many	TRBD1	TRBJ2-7	TGTGCCAGCAGTCCCACAGGGGGAGGATACGAGCAGTACTTC	CASSPTGGGYEQYF
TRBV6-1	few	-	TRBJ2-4	TGTGCCAGCAGTGCAGGGAGAGATTTAGCCAAAAACATTCAGTACTTC	CASSAGRDLAKNIQYF
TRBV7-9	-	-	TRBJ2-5	TGTGCCAGCAGCTTAGGCGACAGCCGGGAGACCCAGTACTTC	CASSLGDSRETQYF
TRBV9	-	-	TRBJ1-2	TGTGCCAGCAGCGTATCACCAGGGGACTATGGCTACACCTTC	CASSVSPGDYGYTF
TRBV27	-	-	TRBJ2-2	TGTGCCAGCAGTTTATTCTACACCGGGGAGCTGTTTTTT	CASSLFYTGELFF
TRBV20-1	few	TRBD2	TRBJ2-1	TGCAGTGCTGGGACTAGCGGGAGAAGCAATGAGCAGTTCTTC	CSAGTSGRSNEQFF
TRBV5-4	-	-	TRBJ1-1	TGTGCCAGCAGCTGGCAGAGGAACACTGAAGCTTTCTTT	CASSWQRNTEAFF
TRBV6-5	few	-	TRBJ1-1	TGTGCCAGCAGTTACCGGGCCGACACTGAAGCTTTCTTT	CASSYRADTEAFF
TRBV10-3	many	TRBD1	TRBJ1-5	TGTGCCATAGGACAGGGGGACAATCAGCCCCAGCATTTT	CAIGQGDNQPQHF
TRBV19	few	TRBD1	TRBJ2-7	TGTGCCAGTAGTACCCAACTGACAGGGCTTATTTCCTACGAGCAGTACTTC	CASSTQLTGLISYEQYF
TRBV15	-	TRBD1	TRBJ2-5	TGTGCCACCAGCAGGGACAGGAGAGAGACCCAGTACTTC	CATSRDRRETQYF
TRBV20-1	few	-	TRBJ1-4	TGCAGTGCTAGAGATTGGGGGGGCGCCGATGAAAAACTGTTTTTT	CSARDWGGADEKLFF
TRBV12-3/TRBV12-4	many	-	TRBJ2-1	TGTGCCAGCAGTCTCGTTCCGTTGAATGAGCAGTTCTTC	CASSLVPLNEQFF
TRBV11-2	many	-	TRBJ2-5	TGTGCCAGCAGCTTACAGGTTGAGGAGACCCAGTACTTC	CASSLQVEETQYF
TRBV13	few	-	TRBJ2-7	TGTGCCAGCAGCTCCAAGGCAGGGTCTGACGAGCAGTACTTC	CASSSKAGSDEQYF
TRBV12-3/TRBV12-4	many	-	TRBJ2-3	TGTGCCAGCAGTCCCCCTGGGGTGACAGATACGCAGTATTTT	CASSPPGVTDTQYF
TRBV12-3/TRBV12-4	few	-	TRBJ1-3	TGTGCCAGCAGGATGGACAGTTACTCTGGAAACACCATATATTTT	CASRMDSYSGNTIYF
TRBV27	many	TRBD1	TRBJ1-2	TGTGCCAGCAGTACTTCTCAGGGGGGTGGCTATGGCTACACCTTC	CASSTSQGGGYGYTF
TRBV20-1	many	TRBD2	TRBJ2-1	TGCAGTGCTAGGATACCGGGACTAGCACTGGGTGAGCAGTTCTTC	CSARIPGLALGEQFF
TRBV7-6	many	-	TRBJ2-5	TGTGCCAGCAGCTCCACGGGACGGCCTCAAGAGACCCAGTACTTC	CASSSTGRPQETQYF
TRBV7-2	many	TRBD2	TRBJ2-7	TGTGCCAGCAGCCCCGGAGCGGGGCACTACGAGCAGTACTTC	CASSPGAGHYEQYF
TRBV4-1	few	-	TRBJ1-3	TGCGCCAGCAGCCAAGTTCGTGCCGTTCCTGGAAACACCATATATTTT	CASSQVRAVPGNTIYF